This TCR beta chain is drawn from a study of early T cells in non-severe SARS-CoV-2 infection. Study-level background: Investigators sequenced bulk RNA drawn from unsorted whole blood, and chains remained unpaired. Findings and caveats of the study: A preference for anti-spike CD8 responses marked VDJdb matching, which missed private and CD4 specificities.

Individual cDNA molecules were tagged with unique molecular identifiers, the study reported. One entry per CDR3 protein results from TCRdb running MiXCR on the 5' RACE reads. The table shows about 110,000 distinct CDR3 sequences, with around 10% occurring only once. Germline V CDR1 and CDR2: MDHEN, SYDVKM. The CDR3 is made up of 15 amino acids. V shed 6 bases, J shed 4 bases, and the junction held 8 bases outside the gene matches. The table lists this clonotype with a few counts. Its antigen is unknown. The material sequenced was whole blood. The chain recombines TRBV28 with TRBJ2-1; TRBD2 matches at 8 bases. This sequence originates from an adult who was a healthcare worker with PCR-confirmed SARS-CoV-2 infection or an uninfected control (not recorded which). The chain's CDR3 is CASRQAGVMYNEQFF. CDR3 bases: TGTGCCAGCAGACAAGCGGGAGTGATGTACAATGAGCAGTTCTTC.